The clone carrying this T cell receptor (beta chain) was counted between two and nine times. Trimming took 2 bases from V and 0 from J; bases not matched to a gene: 5. The germline CDR1 and CDR2 sequences are LGHNA and YNFKEQ. This CDR3 contains 18 residues. The data belong to a study of identical twins. TCRdb used MiXCR to reprocess the 5' RACE reads, holding one entry per CDR3 protein. The repertoire holds 400,000 to 650,000 distinct CDR3 sequences, roughly a fifth seen once, with under 0.95% in the top ten. These data were also filed under a second study, of T cells expressing NK-cell markers. That source notes: In roughly six donors, dominant NKG2C+ clonotypes were roughly 1.0-8% of CD8+ T cells.

The receptor was isolated from a woman younger than 35 in good health. The V and J genes are TRBV4-2 and TRBJ2-5, with 14 nucleotides matching TRBD2. Input material: CD4+ T cells sorted from blood. The CDR3 DNA reads as TGTGCCAGCAGCCAACGGACTAGCGGGGGGTCGTACCAAGAGACCCAGTACTTC. This encodes CASSQRTSGGSYQETQYF.